These 15 T cell receptor beta chains originate from one sample sequenced in a study of blood T cell repertoires in COVID-19. Profiling relied on immunoSEQ multiplex PCR, and the TCRdb table lists in-frame clones only, not all of them. The sample carries 50,000 to 60,000 clones, about 83% recorded once. The source material was peripheral blood. The receptors here all came from a middle-aged man with acute or convalescent COVID-19.

This chain links TRBV11-2 with TRBJ1-4; TRBD1 is a possible D gene (5 bases). The CDR3 loop spans 15 amino acids. Germline V lookup: CDR1 SGHAT, CDR2 FQNNGV. With 5 bases removed from V and 2 bases from J, the gap between germline ends came to 12 bases. The CDR3 sequence: CASSRGGTTNEKLFF. The CDR3 nucleotides are TGTGCCAGCAGCCGTGGAGGGACGACTAATGAAAAACTGTTTTTT.

The gene calls are TRBV11-2 and TRBJ1-6, with D possibly matching TRBD1 (5 bases). Trimming pared 1 base from V and 9 bases from J, leaving 10 bases between. Germline V gene data show CDR1 as SGHAT and CDR2 as FQNNGV. The CDR3 runs 14 residues. In DNA form, the CDR3 reads TGTGCCAGCAGCTTAGGGCAGGGAGGTTCACCCCTCCACTTT. It specifies CASSLGQGGSPLHF.

V and J are TRBV6-5 and TRBJ1-1; a possible D gene is TRBD1 (6 bases). Germline CDR1 and CDR2: MNHEY and SVGAGI. This CDR3 has 10 residues. The V end was cut by 8 bases, the J end by 8 bases, with 9 bases between. CDR3 nucleotides: TGTGCCAGCTCCAGGGGCGAAGCTTTCTTT. Translation: CASSRGEAFF.

This clone was seen only a few times. The rearrangement uses TRBV18 and TRBJ2-7, with a possible D match to TRBD2 (5 bases). V lost 4 bases, J lost 1 base, and 5 bases lay in between. Germline loops: CDR1 KGHSH, CDR2 LQKENI. The CDR3 extends over 12 amino acids. The CDR3 nucleotides read TGTGCCAGCTCACGAGGGTCCTACGAGCAGTACTTC. Translating it yields CASSRGSYEQYF.

V is TRBV19 and J is TRBJ1-6; D may be TRBD1 (6 bases). CDR1 and CDR2 (germline): LNHDA, SQIVND (reference sequence). V dropped 5 bases and J dropped 4 bases, with 9 bases sitting between them. The CDR3 runs to 14 residues. CDR3 sequence (DNA): TGTGCCAGTAGTTTGCAGGGGTATAATTCACCCCTCCACTTT. This sequence encodes CASSLQGYNSPLHF.

The gene calls are TRBV25-1 and TRBJ1-2, with no clear D. CDR1 is MGHDK, CDR2 SYGVNS, per germline. V dropped 3 bases and J dropped 4 bases, with 9 bases sitting between them. This CDR3 comprises 13 residues. As DNA, the CDR3 is TGTGCCAGCAGTGAGGGTCAGGCCTATGGCTACACCTTC. Amino acids: CASSEGQAYGYTF.

The genes are TRBV30 and TRBJ1-2, with 11 bases fitting TRBD1. Germline CDR1 GTSNPN, CDR2 SVGIG (reference sequence). V lost 8 bases and J lost 7; bases outside the gene matches: 9. This CDR3 contains 13 residues. The CDR3 DNA follows: TGTGCCCGGATGACCGGGACAGGGGGTGGCTACACCTTC. Translated, it gives CARMTGTGGGYTF.

Turning to this clone: The sample has other DNA sequences that encode this CDR3 too. V gene TRBV5-1 combines with J gene TRBJ1-1, with D hard to call. CDR1 is SGHRS and CDR2 is YFSETQ in the germline V gene. There are 13 residues in the CDR3. V shed 2 bases and J shed 1 base, with 6 bases lying between them. The CDR3 here is CASSLQENTEAFF. Here the CDR3 DNA reads TGCGCCAGCAGCTTACAAGAGAACACTGAAGCTTTCTTT.

This chain joins TRBV24-1 and TRBJ2-2; TRBD2 matches 7 bases. The CDR3 is 17 residues long. The germline V gene encodes CDR1 KGHDR and CDR2 SFDVKD. The V and J ends lost 7 bases and 3 bases, in that order; junction bases with no gene match: 13. The CDR3, as DNA: TGTGCCACCAGCCGAAATTTCGGGAGGTCGGACACCGGGGAGCTGTTTTTT. This gives the protein CATSRNFGRSDTGELFF.

J is TRBJ1-4 and V is TRBV18; 7 bases agree with TRBD1. Germline V lookup: CDR1 KGHSH, CDR2 LQKENI. The CDR3 has 15 residues. Trimming removed 5 bases from V and 7 bases from J; junction bases left unmatched: 10. The CDR3 DNA sequence: TGTGCCAGCTCAACCGACAGGGTAGGGCTTGAAAAACTGTTTTTT. This gives the protein CASSTDRVGLEKLFF.

This chain connects TRBV18 to TRBJ2-1; perhaps TRBD2 as D (6 bases). Trimming took 6 bases from V and 5 from J, leaving 17 bases between them. CDR3 length: 15 amino acids. Per germline, CDR1 KGHSH and CDR2 LQKENI. This chain's CDR3 is CASSPSFAGHNEQFF. CDR3 nucleotide sequence: TGTGCCAGCTCCCCAAGTTTCGCGGGGCACAATGAGCAGTTCTTC.

The chain is built from TRBV18 and TRBJ2-4; D uncertain. Trimming took off 4 bases at V and 1 base at J, with 14 bases between the two ends. The CDR3 consists of 16 residues. Per germline, CDR1 KGHSH and CDR2 LQKENI. The CDR3, as DNA: TGTGCCAGCTCACTAAGCAACGTAAAGGCCAAAAACATTCAGTACTTC. Translation gives CASSLSNVKAKNIQYF.

The chain links TRBV5-6 to TRBJ1-2; the D gene is possibly TRBD1 (5 bases). Germline CDR1 SGHDT, CDR2 YYEEEE. V lost 4 bases to trimming and J lost 0 bases, with 13 bases between them. The CDR3 extends over 15 amino acids. The CDR3 DNA follows: TGTGCCAGCAGCCCACGACAGCCAGCTAACTATGGCTACACCTTC. Translated: CASSPRQPANYGYTF.

The chain recombines TRBV27 with TRBJ1-6, with D unresolved. Germline CDR1 is MNHEY and CDR2 is SMNVEV (reference sequence). This CDR3 has 14 residues. The germline V and J ends were trimmed by 3 bases and 9 bases, with 12 bases remaining between them. CDR3 in amino acids: CASSFLPRGSPLHF. Written as DNA, the CDR3 is TGTGCCAGCAGTTTCCTACCCCGGGGTTCACCCCTCCACTTT.

J is TRBJ1-6 and V is TRBV12-3 or TRBV12-4; D not certain. The CDR3 has 13 amino acids. Trimming took 3 bases from V and 5 from J, leaving 5 bases between them. CDR3 DNA: TGTGCCAGCAGTTTCAGGAATAATTCACCCCTCCACTTT. Protein: CASSFRNNSPLHF.